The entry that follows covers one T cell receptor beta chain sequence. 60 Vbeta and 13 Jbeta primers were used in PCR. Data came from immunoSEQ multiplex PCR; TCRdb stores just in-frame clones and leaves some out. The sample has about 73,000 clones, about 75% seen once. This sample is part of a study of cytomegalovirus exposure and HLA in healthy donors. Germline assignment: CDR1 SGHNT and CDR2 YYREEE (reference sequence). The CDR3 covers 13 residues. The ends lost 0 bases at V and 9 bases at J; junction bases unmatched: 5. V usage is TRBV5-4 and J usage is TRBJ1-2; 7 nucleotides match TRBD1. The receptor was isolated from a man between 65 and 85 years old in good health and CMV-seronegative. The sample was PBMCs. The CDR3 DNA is TGTGCCAGCAGCTTGGGACAGGGAGGTAGCTACACCTTC. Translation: CASSLGQGGSYTF.